The next 18 T cell receptor beta chains were all read from a single sample in a study of blood T cell repertoires in COVID-19. Clones were sequenced by immunoSEQ multiplex PCR, and TCRdb holds only the in-frame ones, with some missing. The sample has a few hundred thousand clones, approximately 83% seen once. The sample comprised peripheral blood. Source of these receptors: a man aged 25-45 years who had recovered from COVID-19.

V is TRBV21-1 and J is TRBJ2-4; the table assigns TRBD1, which was not confirmed against the DNA. TRBV21-1 is described as a pseudogene. This CDR3 contains 17 residues. CDR3 loop: CASSSRQGALAKNIQYF. The CDR3, as DNA: TGTGCCAGCAGCTCCCGACAGGGAGCTTTAGCCAAAAACATTCAGTACTTC.

The sample holds a few counts of this clone. The chain joins TRBV4-1 to TRBJ2-1; TRBD1 aligns across 8 bases. The length of the CDR3 is 16 residues. Germline V gene sequence: CDR1 MGHRA, CDR2 YSYEKL. V lost 2 bases, J lost 4 bases, and 7 bases stayed unmatched. CDR3 region: CASSQHPRQGYNEQFF. The CDR3, as DNA: TGCGCCAGCAGCCAACACCCGAGACAGGGGTACAATGAGCAGTTCTTC.

This clone was seen more than once but under ten times. The rearrangement uses TRBV6-4 and TRBJ1-2; D is uncertain. Trimming shortened V by 0 bases and J by 4 bases, and 12 bases separated the two germline ends. Germline V gives CDR1 MRHNA, CDR2 SNTAGT. This CDR3 has 15 amino acids. As DNA, the CDR3 is TGTGCCAGCAGTGACTCGACTGGAGGTAGCTATGGCTACACCTTC. Its protein is CASSDSTGGSYGYTF.

V is TRBV12-5 and J is TRBJ2-2, with D maybe TRBD1 (6 bases). Per germline, CDR1 LGHNT and CDR2 FRNRAP. V lost 6 bases, J lost 6 bases, and 14 bases lay in between. The length of the CDR3 is 14 residues. This CDR3 reads CASGSLRGPGELFF. CDR3 coding DNA: TGTGCTAGTGGCTCGCTCAGGGGTCCCGGGGAGCTGTTTTTT.

The chain carries TRBV10-2 and TRBJ1-5, with D perhaps TRBD1 (5 bases). This CDR3 has 14 amino acids. The V gene lost 2 bases and the J gene lost 5 bases, with 10 bases spanning the gap. Germline V gene data show CDR1 as WSHSY and CDR2 as SAAADI. CDR3 nucleotides: TGCGCCAGCAGTGAGCAGGGTCGGGATCAGCCCCAGCATTTT. It encodes CASSEQGRDQPQHF.

V is TRBV11-2 and J is TRBJ1-1, with unresolved D. CDR3 length equals 13 residues. Trimming took off 5 bases at V and 3 bases at J, with 10 bases between the two ends. Germline CDR1 reads SGHAT; CDR2 reads FQNNGV. The CDR3 spells CASSRRADTEAFF. Here the CDR3 DNA reads TGTGCCAGCAGCAGGCGGGCGGACACTGAAGCTTTCTTT.

The chain carries TRBV18 and TRBJ2-7; possible D gene TRBD2, 5 bases. Germline values: CDR1 KGHSH, CDR2 LQKENI. V gave up 5 bases and J gave up 6 bases, with 11 bases separating them. This CDR3 region has 12 residues. DNA for the CDR3: TGTGCCAGCTCAAACGGGGTGGGCGAGCAGTACGTC. Its translation is CASSNGVGEQYV.

The gene calls are TRBV12-3 or TRBV12-4 and TRBJ1-4; TRBD1 matches 7 bases. The CDR3 sequence is 13 residues long. V was clipped by 6 bases and J by 10 bases; unmatched bases: 8. CDR3 amino acids: CASRYEQGGKLFF. CDR3 nucleotide sequence: TGTGCCAGCAGATACGAGCAGGGGGGAAAACTGTTTTTT.

This clone occurred a few times. The rearrangement joins TRBV13 to TRBJ2-7, with D perhaps matching TRBD1 (6 bases). Germline V gene lookup returns CDR1 PRHDT and CDR2 FYEKMQ (reference sequence). The length of the CDR3 is 12 residues. V lost 4 bases, J lost 4 bases, and 8 bases lay in between. CDR3 amino acids: CASSSGQYEQYF. CDR3 DNA: TGTGCCAGCAGCTCTGGACAGTACGAGCAGTACTTC.

The chain couples TRBV2 to TRBJ2-2; 9 bases align to TRBD1. The CDR3 is made up of 16 amino acids. After removal of 4 bases from V and 1 base from J, the junction contained 4 bases not matched to a gene. Germline V gene sequence: CDR1 SNHLY, CDR2 FYNNEI. The CDR3 sequence: CASSAGTGLNTGELFF. CDR3 bases: TGTGCCAGCAGTGCCGGGACAGGGTTGAACACCGGGGAGCTGTTTTTT.

Comment on this clone: This specimen includes other DNA sequences encoding the same CDR3. This chain connects TRBV3-1 (or the pseudogene TRBV3-2) to TRBJ2-3; 7 bases fit TRBD2. Germline values: CDR1 LGHDT, CDR2 YNNKEL (reference sequence). The CDR3 has 16 amino acids. J lost 1 base, V lost 0 bases, and 4 bases had no gene match. In nucleotides, the CDR3 is TGTGCCAGCAGCCAAGATGTGGGGGGGGGCACAGATACGCAGTATTTT. Protein sequence: CASSQDVGGGTDTQYF.

This clone appeared once. The chain is built from TRBV2 and TRBJ2-7; 7 bases map to TRBD1. CDR1 is SNHLY and CDR2 is FYNNEI in the germline V gene. This CDR3 contains 13 residues. The junction had 3 bases not matched to a gene; V was cut back by 7 bases and J by 0 bases. The CDR3, as DNA: TGTGCCAGCACCCGGGACAGCTCCTACGAGCAGTACTTC. Amino acids: CASTRDSSYEQYF.

The V call is TRBV7-9, the J call TRBJ2-7; no clear D gene. Germline loops: CDR1 SEHNR, CDR2 FQNEAQ (reference sequence). Trimming removed 4 bases at V and 3 bases at J, with 7 bases between. The CDR3 is made up of 12 amino acids. The CDR3: CASSSVRYEQYF. CDR3 coding DNA: TGTGCCAGCAGCTCAGTCCGCTACGAGCAGTACTTC.

The V and J genes are TRBV7-2 and TRBJ1-2, with a weak D call TRBD1 (6 bases). The CDR3 sequence is 15 residues long. Germline assignment: CDR1 SGHTA and CDR2 FQGNSA. V was shortened by 1 base and J by 7 bases, with 16 bases between the two germline ends. Here the CDR3 reads CASSLGQDSRGGYTF. Written as DNA, the CDR3 is TGTGCCAGCAGCTTAGGACAGGACAGCCGGGGTGGCTACACCTTC.

This clone was seen at least ten times. V usage is TRBV3-1 (or the pseudogene TRBV3-2) and J usage is TRBJ2-7; 7 bases map to TRBD1. V gave up 1 base and J gave up 3 bases; unmatched junction bases: 6. This CDR3 contains 15 residues. CDR1 and CDR2 from the germline V gene are LGHDT and YNNKEL (reference sequence). CDR3 sequence: CASSQGVGGFYEQYF. CDR3 DNA sequence: TGTGCCAGCAGCCAAGGGGTAGGGGGCTTCTACGAGCAGTACTTC.

The chain employs TRBV6-6 and TRBJ2-3; D possibly corresponds to TRBD2 (5 bases). Germline values: CDR1 MNHNY, CDR2 SVGAGI (reference sequence). This CDR3 spans 12 amino acids. V lost 3 bases, J lost 5 bases, and 6 bases lay in between. The CDR3 here is CASSYAGDTQYF. The CDR3, as DNA: TGTGCCAGCAGTTATGCGGGAGATACGCAGTATTTT.

The chain combines TRBV10-1 with TRBJ2-3; 12 nucleotides agree with TRBD2. The CDR3 totals 18 residues. The V gene's germline CDR1 is WNHNN and CDR2 SYGVQD (reference sequence). J gave up 1 base and V 3 bases, and 8 bases lay outside the gene matches. Here the CDR3 reads CASSEPTSGGAGTDTQYF. The CDR3 nucleotides read TGCGCCAGCAGTGAACCGACTAGCGGGGGAGCCGGCACAGATACGCAGTATTTT.

In its sample, this clone was seen once. The chain uses TRBV12-5 and TRBJ2-1; 8 positions agree with TRBD1. Germline CDR1 is LGHNT and CDR2 is FRNRAP. After removal of 7 bases from V and 7 bases from J, the junction contained 6 bases not matched to a gene. CDR3 size: 13 residues. The CDR3 nucleotides read TGTGCTAGTGTCAAGGACAGGGAAAATGAGCAGTTCTTC. Amino acid sequence: CASVKDRENEQFF.